Listed below are T cell receptor beta chains from one sample, sequenced in a study of blood T cell repertoires in COVID-19. Profiling relied on immunoSEQ multiplex PCR, and the TCRdb table lists in-frame clones only, not all of them. The sample carries about 190,000 clones, around 82% recorded once. The sample was PBMCs or T cells enriched from blood (not recorded which). All receptors come from an older woman with acute COVID-19. Both conserved end residues are part of each CDR3. The D gene is left open where the match is weak. Expanded clones are given a class, and other clones once, few, many or no size at all.

V gene	J gene	D gene	clone size	CDR3 protein	CDR3 DNA
TRBV9	TRBJ2-7	TRBD2	.	CASSGASGSYEQYF	TGTGCCAGCAGCGGGGCTAGCGGGAGTTACGAGCAGTACTTC
TRBV7-9	TRBJ1-1	.	once	CASSSDGRRNTEAFF	TGTGCCAGCAGCTCCGATGGTAGAAGGAACACTGAAGCTTTCTTT
TRBV5-1	TRBJ1-2	TRBD1	.	CASSSTGGEARYYTF	TGCGCCAGCTCATCCACAGGGGGCGAGGCTCGCTACTACACCTTC
TRBV19	TRBJ2-5	.	once	CASSPFGQKETQYF	TGTGCCAGTAGCCCCTTTGGACAGAAAGAGACCCAGTACTTC
TRBV7-2	TRBJ2-2	.	.	CASSFQRTTGELFF	TGTGCCAGCAGCTTCCAGCGGACCACCGGGGAGCTGTTTTTT
TRBV14	TRBJ2-1	TRBD2	.	CASSLTLAGGYDEQFF	TGTGCCAGCAGCCTAACACTAGCGGGGGGGTACGATGAGCAGTTCTTC
TRBV11-3	TRBJ2-2	.	.	CASSLTSGVELFF	TGTGCCAGCAGCCTAACCAGCGGAGTAGAGCTGTTTTTT
TRBV4-2	TRBJ1-2	.	.	CASSQQAQTGYTF	TGTGCCAGCAGCCAACAGGCCCAGACGGGCTACACCTTC
TRBV28	TRBJ1-2	TRBD1	.	CASSLTGVYGYTF	TGTGCCAGCAGTTTGACAGGGGTCTATGGCTACACCTTC
TRBV6-2/TRBV6-3	TRBJ1-6	TRBD1	.	CASSRDPGTGSPPLHF	TGTGCCAGCAGCCGCGACCCCGGGACAGGGTCACCACCCCTCCACTTT
TRBV7-2	TRBJ1-5	.	.	CASSTLSQPQHF	TGTGCCAGCAGCACGCTTAGTCAGCCCCAGCATTTT
TRBV19	TRBJ1-6	.	once	CASSIGGFNSPLHF	TGTGCCAGTAGTATTGGAGGGTTCAATTCACCCCTCCACTTT
TRBV2	TRBJ2-4	.	.	CASSESEQQYF	TGTGCCAGCAGTGAATCGGAACAGCAGTACTTC
TRBV11-2	TRBJ2-7	TRBD2	.	CASSKQRTSAYEQYF	TGTGCCAGCAGCAAACAACGGACTAGCGCATACGAGCAGTACTTC
TRBV2	TRBJ1-2	TRBD1	.	CASSVTGANYGYTF	TGTGCCAGCAGTGTTACAGGGGCTAACTATGGCTACACCTTC
TRBV19	TRBJ1-5	.	.	CASSIGRGILGNQPQHF	TGTGCCAGTAGTATAGGACGAGGGATCCTAGGCAATCAGCCCCAGCATTTT